This is a list of T cell receptor beta chains from one sample in a study of CXCR3-negative and CXCR3-positive naive CD8 T cells. TCRdb reworked the 5' RACE reads into one entry per CDR3 protein, no DNA. The sample includes fewer than 140,000 distinct CDR3 sequences. The specimen sequenced was naive CXCR3+ CD8+ T cells from blood. All receptors come from a human donor in good health. Some clones in this sample may be carry-over from other donors' samples. The CDR3 runs from the conserved cysteine through the conserved F or W.

J,V,CDR3
TRBJ2-5,TRBV10-3,CAISDPWTGPAETQYF
TRBJ2-1,TRBV5-5,CASSVGGLYNEQFF
TRBJ1-2,TRBV7-2,CASSLLPTTYGYTF
TRBJ1-1,TRBV7-3,CASSLMTGDTEAFF
TRBJ2-7,TRBV7-9,CASGDSYYEQYF
TRBJ2-6,TRBV5-1,CASAAGSGANVLTF
TRBJ1-1,TRBV7-9,CASSADRRRTKDTEAFF
TRBJ2-7,TRBV4-3,CASSQDRAGLGYEQYF
TRBJ2-7,TRBV27,CASSYSSDSYEQYF
TRBJ2-7,TRBV5-6,CASKEWIAAYEQYF
TRBJ2-1,TRBV7-9,CASSADISRGEFF
TRBJ2-7,TRBV7-9,CASRLNLGLDEQYF
TRBJ2-1,TRBV4-3,CASSQDVSGGVLSYNEQFF
TRBJ2-3,TRBV4-3,CASSPRGTDTQYF
TRBJ2-1,TRBV5-1,CASSLGLAGDAYNEQFF
TRBJ2-7,TRBV28,CASSLGTGRYEQYF
TRBJ1-1,TRBV28,CASSPREGADTEAFF
TRBJ2-7,TRBV28,CASSTPSGTDLSYEQYF
TRBJ2-2,TRBV29-1,CSVELTGGAELFF
TRBJ2-6,TRBV28,CASRLGQGGANVLTF
TRBJ2-1,TRBV9,CASSGGPGGREDEQFF
TRBJ2-5,TRBV20-1,CSARDGTSGRSTETQYF
TRBJ1-6,TRBV5-6,CASSLRQNSPLHF
TRBJ2-7,TRBV19,CASKGTGRYEQYF
TRBJ1-2,TRBV4-1,CASSHEREGYGYTF
TRBJ2-1,TRBV3-1,CASSQVWTGTYNEQFF
TRBJ2-7,TRBV5-1,CASSPGQGVPYEQYF
TRBJ1-2,TRBV6-5,CASSYSRDYGYTF
TRBJ2-7,TRBV29-1,CSVAPRNTYEQYF
TRBJ2-1,TRBV7-8,CASSPTSGGGPYNEQFF
TRBJ2-7,TRBV20-1,CSARLAGGIEQYF
TRBJ1-2,TRBV29-1,CSVVGSPGYTF
TRBJ1-3,TRBV12-3/TRBV12-4,CASSNPRQSSSGNTIYF
TRBJ2-7,TRBV29-1,CSVGQVPYEQYF
TRBJ1-2,TRBV19,CASLRVIGGPGYGYTF
TRBJ2-1,TRBV20-1,CSARGLAHNEQFF
TRBJ2-7,TRBV20-1,CSARDSRLFTYEQYF
TRBJ1-2,TRBV29-1,CSVESRGQGIGYGYTF
TRBJ2-3,TRBV6-5,CASSPLAGGTDTQYF
TRBJ2-7,TRBV3-1,CASSQELETQYF
TRBJ1-1,TRBV6-5,CASTKLTGLTEAFF
TRBJ2-1,TRBV7-6,CASSLYLAGGSSYNEQFF
TRBJ2-1,TRBV20-1,CSADQSGGYNEQFF
TRBJ2-7,TRBV7-2,CASSTTTGSYEQYF
TRBJ1-1,TRBV7-9,CASSLASLNTEAFF
TRBJ2-7,TRBV20-1,CSAYSGDAPFYEQYF
TRBJ1-6,TRBV13,CASSLGGYSYNSPLHF
TRBJ2-6,TRBV7-2,CASSLQGLSGANVLTF
TRBJ1-2,TRBV29-1,CSVAGTGELDYGYTF
TRBJ2-5,TRBV27,CASTTRDINGETQYF
TRBJ1-1,TRBV25-1,CASTNPGGMTEAFF